Below are 14 T cell receptor beta chains sequenced from a single sample in a study of blood T cell repertoires in COVID-19. Method: immunoSEQ multiplex PCR; TCRdb's copy keeps in-frame clones and lacks some. This table holds 90,000 to 150,000 clones, roughly three quarters found once. Sequencing was performed on peripheral blood. The receptor source for this set is a woman aged 80 or over with acute or convalescent COVID-19.

The rearrangement uses TRBV15 and TRBJ1-1; D perhaps matches TRBD1 (5 bases). Deletions cut 1 base from V and 3 bases from J, with 12 bases between. The CDR3 has 15 residues. Germline V gives CDR1 LNHNV, CDR2 YYDKDF (reference sequence). In nucleotides, the CDR3 is TGTGCCACCAGCAGAGTGAGTACGGGGGACACTGAAGCTTTCTTT. It specifies CATSRVSTGDTEAFF.

CDR3 in DNA: TGTGCCAGCAATGGCGGGGCATGGGATGAGCAGTTCTTC. Translated, it gives CASNGGAWDEQFF. J is TRBJ2-1 and V is TRBV12-3 or TRBV12-4; D perhaps matches TRBD2 (6 bases). The CDR3 extends over 13 amino acids. Trimming removed 7 bases from V and 8 bases from J, with 15 bases in between.

This sequence joins TRBV24-1 and TRBJ2-1; maybe TRBD2 (7 bases). The germline gives CDR1 KGHDR, CDR2 SFDVKD. The CDR3 is made up of 16 amino acids. V was pared by 0 bases and J by 9 bases, with 17 bases between. The CDR3 coding sequence is TGTGCCACCAGTGATTTGGGGCGGGAGAGGGGGAGTGAGCAGTTCTTC. Amino acid sequence: CATSDLGRERGSEQFF.

The rearrangement uses TRBV6-2 or TRBV6-3 and TRBJ1-2; D is uncertain. Germline V CDR1 and CDR2: MNHEY, SVGEGT. The V end lost 5 bases, the J end lost 0 bases, and 4 bases lay between the germline ends. The CDR3 has 12 amino acids. CDR3: CASSAANYGYTF. The CDR3 nucleotides read TGTGCCAGCAGTGCAGCTAACTATGGCTACACCTTC.

V gene TRBV5-1 combines with J gene TRBJ2-5, with TRBD1 identical over 9 bases. CDR1 and CDR2 (germline): SGHRS, YFSETQ. V lost 2 bases and J lost 5; bases outside the gene matches: 4. This CDR3 comprises 14 residues. In nucleotides, the CDR3 is TGCGCCAGCAGCTTACAGGGGGCGCGGGAGACCCAGTACTTC. Translation: CASSLQGARETQYF.

The V and J genes are TRBV5-4 and TRBJ2-5, with 7 bases lining up with TRBD1. The CDR3 contains 14 residues. After removal of 6 bases from V and 0 bases from J, the junction contained 5 bases not matched to a gene. Germline V gives CDR1 SGHNT, CDR2 YYREEE (reference sequence). This CDR3 reads CASKQTGYQETQYF. DNA of the CDR3: TGTGCCAGCAAACAGACAGGGTACCAAGAGACCCAGTACTTC. Combining the CDR3 with reference TRBV5-4 and TRBJ2-5 gives the whole variable domain ETGVTQSPTHLIKTRGQQVTLRCSSQSGHNTVSWYQQALGQGPQFIFQYYREEENGRGNFPPRFSGLQFPNYSSELNVNALELDDSALYLCASKQTGYQETQYFGPGTRLLVL.

CDR3 bases: TGTGCCAGCAGCTTTGGGCTAGCATCAGATACGCAGTATTTT. Its protein product is CASSFGLASDTQYF. This chain links TRBV11-3 with TRBJ2-3; weak D call: TRBD2 (5 bases). This CDR3 has 14 amino acids. Trimming stripped 3 bases from V and 4 bases from J, with 11 bases between. From germline, CDR1 is SGHNT and CDR2 YENEEA.

The chain has TRBV14 and TRBJ2-7; D may be TRBD1 (5 bases). The V and J ends lost 10 bases and 0 bases respectively, with 13 bases between them. CDR1 and CDR2 from the germline V gene are SGHDN and FVKESK. The CDR3 totals 13 residues. This chain's CDR3 is CATRRGSSYEQYF. The CDR3 DNA reads TGTGCCACCCGAAGGGGAAGCTCCTACGAGCAGTACTTC.

The J gene is TRBJ2-7, the V gene TRBV28; TRBD2 matches 10 bases. Germline V gene data show CDR1 as MDHEN and CDR2 as SYDVKM. This CDR3 has 17 amino acids. Unmatched junction bases numbered 13, after V lost 6 bases and J lost 2 bases. CDR3 bases: TGTGCCAGCAGCTCTACCGGGACTAGCGCTATGACCTACGAGCAGTACTTC. Its protein is CASSSTGTSAMTYEQYF.

The rearrangement uses TRBV18 and TRBJ2-3, with 11 bases that match TRBD2. V lost 3 bases and J lost 6; bases outside the gene matches: 5. From germline, CDR1 is KGHSH and CDR2 LQKENI. The CDR3 covers 15 residues. DNA of the CDR3: TGTGCCAGCTCACCCCTAGCGGGGGGTGGCGATACGCAGTATTTT. This gives the protein CASSPLAGGGDTQYF.

This clone was seen just once. The rearrangement uses TRBV19 and TRBJ2-1; D gene unclear. CDR1 LNHDA and CDR2 SQIVND come from the germline V gene (reference sequence). This CDR3 comprises 15 residues. Trimming pared 10 bases from V and 0 bases from J, leaving 16 bases between. The CDR3 coding sequence is TGTGCCACCAACCCGGCCGGAGCCTCCTACAATGAGCAGTTCTTC. As protein: CATNPAGASYNEQFF.

The V gene is TRBV4-3, the J gene TRBJ1-6; D is ambiguous. CDR3 length equals 13 residues. The germline V and J ends were trimmed by 1 base and 11 bases, with 9 bases remaining between them. CDR1 and CDR2 from the germline V gene are LGHNA and YSLEER. CDR3: CASSQVSEAPLHF. The CDR3 DNA reads TGCGCCAGCAGCCAAGTGTCCGAGGCACCCCTCCACTTT.

V usage is TRBV28 and J usage is TRBJ2-1; a weak D match, TRBD1 (6 bases). Germline CDR1 and CDR2: MDHEN and SYDVKM. The CDR3 sequence is 15 residues long. The V and J ends lost 3 bases and 0 bases respectively, with 9 bases between them. In DNA form, the CDR3 reads TGTGCCAGCAGTTTGATCAGGGGCTCCTACAATGAGCAGTTCTTC. The encoded protein is CASSLIRGSYNEQFF.

The rearrangement links TRBV7-9 to TRBJ2-7; 7 nucleotides line up with TRBD2. This CDR3 contains 13 residues. The V gene end was trimmed by 8 bases and the J gene end by 3 bases; junction bases not matched to a gene: 7. Germline assignment: CDR1 SEHNR and CDR2 FQNEAQ (reference sequence). The CDR3 sequence is CASGSGGIYEQYF. CDR3 nucleotide sequence: TGTGCCAGCGGGTCGGGGGGTATCTACGAGCAGTACTTC.